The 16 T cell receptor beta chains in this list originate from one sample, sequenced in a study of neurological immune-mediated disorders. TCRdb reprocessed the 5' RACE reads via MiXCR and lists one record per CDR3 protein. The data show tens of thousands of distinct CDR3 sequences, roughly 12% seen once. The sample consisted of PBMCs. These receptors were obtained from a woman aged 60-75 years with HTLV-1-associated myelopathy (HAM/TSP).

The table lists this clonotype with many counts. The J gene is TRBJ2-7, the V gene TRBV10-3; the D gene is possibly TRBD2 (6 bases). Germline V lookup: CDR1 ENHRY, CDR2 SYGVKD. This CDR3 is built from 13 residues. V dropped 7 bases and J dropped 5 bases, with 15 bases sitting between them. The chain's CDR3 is CAIKLARNHEQYF. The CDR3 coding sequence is TGTGCCATCAAGCTAGCGAGAAATCACGAGCAGTACTTC.

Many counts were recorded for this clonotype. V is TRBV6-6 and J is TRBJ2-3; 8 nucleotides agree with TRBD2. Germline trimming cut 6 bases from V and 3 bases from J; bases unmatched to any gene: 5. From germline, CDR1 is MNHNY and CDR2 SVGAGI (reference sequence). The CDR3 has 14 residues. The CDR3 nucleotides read TGTGCCAGCAGCGGGAGGGCCAGTACAGATACGCAGTATTTT. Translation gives CASSGRASTDTQYF.

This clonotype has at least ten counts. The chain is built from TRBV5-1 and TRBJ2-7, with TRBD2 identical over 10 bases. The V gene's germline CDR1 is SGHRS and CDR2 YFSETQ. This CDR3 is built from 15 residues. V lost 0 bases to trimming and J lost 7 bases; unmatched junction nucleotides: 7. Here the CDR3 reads CASSLAGLADLEQYF. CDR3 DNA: TGCGCCAGCAGCTTGGCTGGACTAGCGGACCTAGAGCAGTACTTC.

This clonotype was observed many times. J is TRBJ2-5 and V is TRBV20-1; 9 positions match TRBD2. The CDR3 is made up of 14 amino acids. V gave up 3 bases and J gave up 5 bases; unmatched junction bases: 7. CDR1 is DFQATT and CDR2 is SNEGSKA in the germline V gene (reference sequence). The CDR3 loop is CSARGLAVSETQYF. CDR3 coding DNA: TGCAGTGCTAGGGGACTAGCAGTTTCGGAGACCCAGTACTTC.

CDR3 sequence (DNA): TGTGCCAGCAGCTTGCCGGGACAAGAGACCCAGTACTTC. Translating it yields CASSLPGQETQYF. The V call is TRBV5-4, the J call TRBJ2-5, with D tentatively TRBD2 (5 bases). Deletions cut 1 base from V and 2 bases from J, with 6 bases between. This CDR3 spans 13 amino acids. CDR1 is SGHNT and CDR2 is YYREEE in the germline V gene (reference sequence).

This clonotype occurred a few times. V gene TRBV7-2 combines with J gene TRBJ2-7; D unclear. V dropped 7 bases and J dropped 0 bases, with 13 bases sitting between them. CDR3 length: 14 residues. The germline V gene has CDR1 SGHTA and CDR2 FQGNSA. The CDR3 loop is CASTPGGYSYEQYF. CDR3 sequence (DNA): TGTGCCAGCACCCCAGGTGGCTACTCCTACGAGCAGTACTTC.

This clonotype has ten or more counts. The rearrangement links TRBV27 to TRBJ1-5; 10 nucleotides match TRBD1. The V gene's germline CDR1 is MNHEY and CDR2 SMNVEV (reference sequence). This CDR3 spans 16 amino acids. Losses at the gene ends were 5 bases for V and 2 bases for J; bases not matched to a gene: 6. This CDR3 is CASSPGTGAGNQPQHF. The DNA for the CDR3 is TGTGCCAGCAGTCCAGGGACAGGGGCTGGCAATCAGCCCCAGCATTTT.

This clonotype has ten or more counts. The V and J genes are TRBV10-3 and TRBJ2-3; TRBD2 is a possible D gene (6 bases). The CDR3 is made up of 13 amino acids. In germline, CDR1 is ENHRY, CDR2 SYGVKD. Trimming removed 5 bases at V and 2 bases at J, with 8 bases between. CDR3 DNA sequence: TGTGCCATCAGTCGCGGGACCACAGATACGCAGTATTTT. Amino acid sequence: CAISRGTTDTQYF.

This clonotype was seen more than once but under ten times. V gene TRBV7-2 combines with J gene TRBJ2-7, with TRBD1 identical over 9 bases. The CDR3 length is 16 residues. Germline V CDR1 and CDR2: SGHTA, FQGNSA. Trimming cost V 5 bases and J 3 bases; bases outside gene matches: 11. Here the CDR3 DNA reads TGTGCCAGCAGCCCCCGAATTGACAGGGGGAGCTACGAGCAGTACTTC. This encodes CASSPRIDRGSYEQYF.

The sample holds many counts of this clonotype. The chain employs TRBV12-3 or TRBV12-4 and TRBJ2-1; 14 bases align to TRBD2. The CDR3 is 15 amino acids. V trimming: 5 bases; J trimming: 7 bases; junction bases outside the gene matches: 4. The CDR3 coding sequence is TGTGCCAGCAGTCCGACTAGCGGGAGGGTGAATGAGCAGTTCTTC. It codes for CASSPTSGRVNEQFF.

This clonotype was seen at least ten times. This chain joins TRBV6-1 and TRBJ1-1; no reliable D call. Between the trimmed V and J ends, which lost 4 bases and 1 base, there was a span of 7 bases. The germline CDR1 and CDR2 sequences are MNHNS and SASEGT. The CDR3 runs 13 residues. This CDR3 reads CASSVVTNTEAFF. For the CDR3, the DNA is TGTGCCAGCAGTGTGGTTACGAACACTGAAGCTTTCTTT.

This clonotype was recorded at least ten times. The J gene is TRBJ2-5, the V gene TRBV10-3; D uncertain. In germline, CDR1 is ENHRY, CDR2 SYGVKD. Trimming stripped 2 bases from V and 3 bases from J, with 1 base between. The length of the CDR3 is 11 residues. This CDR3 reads CAISEKETQYF. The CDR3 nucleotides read TGTGCCATCAGTGAGAAAGAGACCCAGTACTTC.

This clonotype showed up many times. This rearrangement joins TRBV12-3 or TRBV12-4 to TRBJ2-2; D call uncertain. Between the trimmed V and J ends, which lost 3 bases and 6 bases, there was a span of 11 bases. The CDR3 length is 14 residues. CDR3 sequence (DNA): TGTGCCAGCAGTTTCGGACCTCCACCCGGGGAGCTGTTTTTT. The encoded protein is CASSFGPPPGELFF.

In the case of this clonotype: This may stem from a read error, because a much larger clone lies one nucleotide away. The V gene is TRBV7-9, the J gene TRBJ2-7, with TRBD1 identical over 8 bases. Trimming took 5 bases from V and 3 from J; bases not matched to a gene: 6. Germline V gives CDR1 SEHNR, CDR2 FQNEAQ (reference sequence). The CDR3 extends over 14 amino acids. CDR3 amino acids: CASSAWDRNYEQYF. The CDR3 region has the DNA TGTGCCAGCAGCGCATGGGACAGGAACTACGAGCAGTACTTC.

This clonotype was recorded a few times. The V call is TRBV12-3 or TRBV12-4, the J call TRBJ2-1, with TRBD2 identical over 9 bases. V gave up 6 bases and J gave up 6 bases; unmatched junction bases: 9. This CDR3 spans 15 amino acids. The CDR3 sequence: CASSTAGGTFNEQFF. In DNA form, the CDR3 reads TGTGCCAGCAGCACGGCGGGGGGGACATTCAATGAGCAGTTCTTC.

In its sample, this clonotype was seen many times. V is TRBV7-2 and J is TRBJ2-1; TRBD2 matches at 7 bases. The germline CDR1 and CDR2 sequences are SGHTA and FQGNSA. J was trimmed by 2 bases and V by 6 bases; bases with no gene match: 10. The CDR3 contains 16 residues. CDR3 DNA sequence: TGTGCCAGCAGTCCTTTCCGAGCGGGAACCTACAATGAGCAGTTCTTC. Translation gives CASSPFRAGTYNEQFF.